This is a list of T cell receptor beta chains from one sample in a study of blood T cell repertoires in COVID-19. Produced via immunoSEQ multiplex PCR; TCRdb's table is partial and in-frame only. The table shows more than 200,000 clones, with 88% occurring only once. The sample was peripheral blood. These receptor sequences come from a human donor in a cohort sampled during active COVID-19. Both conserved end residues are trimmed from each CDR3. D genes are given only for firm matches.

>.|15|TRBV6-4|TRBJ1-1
ASSDSPRREGVGEAF
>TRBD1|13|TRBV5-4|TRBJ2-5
ASSRGTGGEETQY
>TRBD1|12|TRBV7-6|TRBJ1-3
ASSLQGAGNTIY
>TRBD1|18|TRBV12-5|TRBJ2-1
ASGLVFLGTGTSSYNEQF
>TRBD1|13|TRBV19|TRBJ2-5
ASSSWDRAKETQY
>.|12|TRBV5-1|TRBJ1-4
ASSFSETNEKLF
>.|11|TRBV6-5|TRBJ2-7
ASSYSPLREQY
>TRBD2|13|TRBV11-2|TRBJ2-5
ASRRASGGQETQY
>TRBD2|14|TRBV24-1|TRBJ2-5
ATSAPSGSWGETQY
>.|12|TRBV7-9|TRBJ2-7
ASSLAQTNYEQY
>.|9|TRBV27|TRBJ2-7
ASSTYYEQY
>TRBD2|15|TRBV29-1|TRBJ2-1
SVDGGRGLLSYNEQF
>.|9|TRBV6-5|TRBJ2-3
ASSAYYTQY
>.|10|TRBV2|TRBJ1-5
ASSEPNQPQH
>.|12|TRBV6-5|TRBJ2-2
ASSPVRDTGELF
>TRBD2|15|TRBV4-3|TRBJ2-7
ASSQVPIAGGSYEQY
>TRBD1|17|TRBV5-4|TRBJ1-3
ASSLGGQALFSSGNTIY
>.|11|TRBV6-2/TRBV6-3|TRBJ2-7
ASSRDYLNEQY
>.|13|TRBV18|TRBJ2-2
ASSPLAGFTGELF
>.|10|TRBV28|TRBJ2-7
ASSPYSYEQY
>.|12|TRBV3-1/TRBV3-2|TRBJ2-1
ASSSPLSSNEQF
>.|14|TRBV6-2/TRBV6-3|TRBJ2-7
ASSPMRLDLSYEQY
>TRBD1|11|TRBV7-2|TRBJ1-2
ASIPQGVWGYT
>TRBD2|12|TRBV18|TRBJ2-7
ASKTSGATYEQY
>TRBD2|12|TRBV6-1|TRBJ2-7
ASSERGGPYEQY
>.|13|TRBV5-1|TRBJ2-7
ASSVNGGGPYEQY
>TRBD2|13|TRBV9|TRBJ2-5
ASSVSGGVQETQY
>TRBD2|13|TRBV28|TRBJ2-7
ASSFPAGGTYEQY
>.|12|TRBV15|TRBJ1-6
ATSRDLANSPLH
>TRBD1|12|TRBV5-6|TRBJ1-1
ASSLGHRGTEAF
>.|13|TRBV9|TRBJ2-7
ASSSAGIFSYEQY
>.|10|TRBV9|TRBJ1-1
ASTPGNTEAF
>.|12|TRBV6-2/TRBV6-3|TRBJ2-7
ASSWYRSSYEQY
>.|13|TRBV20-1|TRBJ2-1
SASISAGPYNEQF
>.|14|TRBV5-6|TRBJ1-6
ASLLQGSNYNSPLH
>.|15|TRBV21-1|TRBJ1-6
ASSPRAIQGANSPLH
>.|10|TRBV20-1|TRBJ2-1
SASLSPNEQF
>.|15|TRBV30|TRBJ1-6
AQQIRLGSSYNSPLH
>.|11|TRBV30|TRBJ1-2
AGRAGGYHGYT
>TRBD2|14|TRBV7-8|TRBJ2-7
ASSLGGTSGGREQY
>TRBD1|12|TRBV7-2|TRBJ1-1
ASSLGQLNTEAF